This T cell receptor (beta chain) was captured in a study of blood T cell repertoires in COVID-19. Recruitment covered under 25 US areas and drew participants whose ages spanned about 18 to 100 years. TCRdb's copy holds only in-frame clones and misses some; the assay was immunoSEQ multiplex PCR. The repertoire includes fewer than 250,000 clones, roughly nine tenths of them detected once, and around 8% sits in the top ten. This clone was detected a few times. The V and J ends lost 3 bases and 6 bases respectively, with 15 bases between them. Germline V gene sequence: CDR1 LGHDT, CDR2 YNNKEL (reference sequence). The CDR3 has 15 amino acids.

Sequenced material: PBMCs or T cells enriched from blood (not recorded which). This sequence originates from a young woman who had recovered from COVID-19. This rearrangement joins TRBV3-1 (or the pseudogene TRBV3-2) to TRBJ1-5; no definite D call. CDR3 protein: CASSQGGRNLQPQHF. CDR3 sequence (DNA): TGTGCCAGCAGCCAGGGAGGGCGCAACCTTCAGCCCCAGCATTTT.